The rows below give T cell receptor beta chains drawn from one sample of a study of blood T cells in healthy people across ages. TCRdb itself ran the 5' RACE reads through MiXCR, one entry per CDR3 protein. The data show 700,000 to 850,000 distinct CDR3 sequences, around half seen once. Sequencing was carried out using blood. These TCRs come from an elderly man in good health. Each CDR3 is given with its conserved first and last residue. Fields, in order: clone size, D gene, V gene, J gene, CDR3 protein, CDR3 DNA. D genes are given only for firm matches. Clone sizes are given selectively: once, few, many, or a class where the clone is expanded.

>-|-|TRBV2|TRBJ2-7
CASSGVARAADEQYF
TGTGCCAGCAGTGGTGTAGCCAGGGCGGCGGACGAGCAGTACTTC
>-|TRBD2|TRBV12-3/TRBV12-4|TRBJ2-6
CASSPKREGLGANVLTF
TGTGCCAGCAGTCCCAAGCGGGAGGGCCTTGGGGCCAACGTCCTGACTTTC
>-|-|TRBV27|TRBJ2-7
CASSLPGRARPHEQYF
TGTGCCAGCAGTTTGCCCGGTCGAGCGAGACCCCACGAGCAGTACTTC
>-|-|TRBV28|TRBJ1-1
CASSLQGRPEAFF
TGCGCCAGCAGTTTGCAGGGGAGGCCTGAAGCTTTCTTT
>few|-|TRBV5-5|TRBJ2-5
CASSSGGVTHGETQYF
TGTGCCAGCAGCTCGGGTGGTGTGACACACGGAGAGACCCAGTACTTC
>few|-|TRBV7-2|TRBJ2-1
CASSSGADLSYNEQFF
TGTGCCAGCAGCTCTGGGGCGGACCTCTCCTACAATGAGCAGTTCTTC
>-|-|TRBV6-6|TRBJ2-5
CASSYRREVRETQYF
TGTGCCAGCAGTTACCGCAGGGAAGTAAGGGAGACCCAGTACTTC
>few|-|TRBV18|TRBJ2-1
CASSPLRARSPLDEQFF
TGTGCCAGCTCACCACTGAGGGCTCGTTCTCCCCTCGATGAGCAGTTCTTC
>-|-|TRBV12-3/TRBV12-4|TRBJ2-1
CASSQARDSYNEQFF
TGTGCCAGCAGTCAAGCTAGGGACTCCTACAATGAGCAGTTCTTC
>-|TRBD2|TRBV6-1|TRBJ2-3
CASSSHAGTSGSGGHRYAYF
TGTGCCAGCAGCTCCCACGCCGGGACTAGCGGGAGTGGGGGGCACAGATACGCGTATTTT
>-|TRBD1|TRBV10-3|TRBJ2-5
CAISETQAGQGSQETQYF
TGTGCCATCAGTGAGACCCAAGCGGGACAGGGGAGTCAGGAGACCCAGTACTTC
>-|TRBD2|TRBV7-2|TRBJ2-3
CASSQIGLAGEHRYAYF
TGTGCCAGCAGCCAGATCGGACTAGCGGGAGAGCACAGATACGCGTATTTT
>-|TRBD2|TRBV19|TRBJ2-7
CASRRRGLDEQYF
TGTGCCAGTAGAAGAAGAGGACTAGACGAGCAGTACTTC
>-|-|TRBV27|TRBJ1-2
CASSSPPYGYTF
TGTGCCAGCAGTTCCCCGCCTTATGGCTACACCTTC
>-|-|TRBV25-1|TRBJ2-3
CASSESGSRDTQYF
TGTGCCAGCAGTGAATCAGGTAGCAGGGATACGCAGTATTTT